This TCR beta chain derives from a study of cytomegalovirus exposure and HLA in healthy donors. Broader study findings: According to the study, 160 or so TCR beta chains were cytomegalovirus-associated. Rare TCR sequences predominated, though certain public TCRs were found in many donors.

As to this clone: No antigen is known for it.

Produced via immunoSEQ multiplex PCR; TCRdb's table is partial and in-frame only. The repertoire holds 250,000 or so clones, with about 90% as singletons. J was trimmed by 4 bases and V by 10 bases; bases with no gene match: 8. This CDR3 spans 14 amino acids. Germline V lookup: CDR1 LNHDA, CDR2 SQIVND (reference sequence). The material sequenced was PBMCs. The clonotype comes from a woman aged 18 to 35 in good health and CMV-seronegative. The chain employs TRBV19 and TRBJ1-1, with 11 bases identical to TRBD1. The CDR3 here is CATHRDRGTTEAFF. The CDR3 bases are TGTGCCACGCACCGGGACAGGGGGACCACTGAAGCTTTCTTT. The whole variable domain, remainder taken from reference TRBV19 and TRBJ1-1, is DGGITQSPKYLFRKEGQNVTLSCEQNLNHDAMYWYRQDPGQGLRLIYYSQIVNDFQKGDIAEGYSVSREKKESFPLTVTSAQKNPTAFYLCATHRDRGTTEAFFGQGTRLTVV.